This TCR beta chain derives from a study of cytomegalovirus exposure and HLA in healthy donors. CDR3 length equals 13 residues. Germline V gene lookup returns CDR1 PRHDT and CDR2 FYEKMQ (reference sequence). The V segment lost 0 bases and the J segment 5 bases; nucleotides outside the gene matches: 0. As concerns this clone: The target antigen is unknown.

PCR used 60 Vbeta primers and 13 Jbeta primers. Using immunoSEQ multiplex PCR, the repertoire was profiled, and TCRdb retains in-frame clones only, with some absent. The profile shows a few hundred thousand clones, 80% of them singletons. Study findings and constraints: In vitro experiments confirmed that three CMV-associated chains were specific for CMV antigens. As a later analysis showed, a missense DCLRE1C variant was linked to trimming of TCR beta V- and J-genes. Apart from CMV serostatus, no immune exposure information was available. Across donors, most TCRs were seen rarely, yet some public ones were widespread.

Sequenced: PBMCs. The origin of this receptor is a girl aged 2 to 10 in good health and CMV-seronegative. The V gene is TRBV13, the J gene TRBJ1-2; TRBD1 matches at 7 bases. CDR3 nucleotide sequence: TGTGCCAGCAGCTTAGGGACAGGGTATGGCTACACCTTC. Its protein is CASSLGTGYGYTF.